The 27 T cell receptor beta chains presented below share a single source sample, sequenced in a study of cytomegalovirus exposure and HLA in healthy donors. With 60 Vbeta and 13 Jbeta primers, the PCR was carried out. TCRdb's copy holds only in-frame clones and misses some; the assay was immunoSEQ multiplex PCR. The sample has 100,000 or so clones, about four fifths seen once. Sequenced material: PBMCs. These receptors all come from a middle-aged woman in good health and CMV-seronegative.

The V and J genes are TRBV5-1 and TRBJ2-5; perhaps TRBD2 as D (6 bases). Germline lookup yields CDR1 SGHRS and CDR2 YFSETQ. The V end was cut by 4 bases, the J end by 5 bases, with 18 bases between. The CDR3 sequence is 15 residues long. The CDR3 spells CASSTGRGAGETQYF. CDR3 sequence (DNA): TGCGCCAGCAGCACCGGCCGGGGAGCGGGTGAGACCCAGTACTTC.

This clone was detected a few times. V is TRBV29-1 and J is TRBJ1-3; TRBD1 agrees at 7 bases. Germline V CDR1 and CDR2: SQVTM, ANQGSEA. The CDR3 runs to 13 residues. The junction had 4 bases not matched to a gene; V was cut back by 6 bases and J by 2 bases. CDR3 loop: CSVVQGAGNTIYF. CDR3 coding DNA: TGCAGCGTCGTGCAGGGGGCTGGAAACACCATATATTTT.

This chain connects TRBV6-6 to TRBJ2-2; 13 nucleotides agree with TRBD2. Germline-derived CDR1 and CDR2 are MNHNY and SVGAGI (reference sequence). The V gene end was trimmed by 6 bases and the J gene end by 6 bases; junction bases not matched to a gene: 7. This CDR3 region has 16 residues. CDR3 region: CASSRTGTSGAGELFF. The CDR3 nucleotides are TGTGCCAGCAGCAGGACCGGGACTAGCGGGGCCGGGGAGCTGTTTTTT.

V is TRBV14 and J is TRBJ2-7; tentative D call: TRBD1 (6 bases). Trimming shortened V by 3 bases and J by 4 bases, and 25 bases separated the two germline ends. Germline V gene lookup returns CDR1 SGHDN and CDR2 FVKESK. The CDR3 sequence is 18 residues long. The DNA of the CDR3 is TGTGCCAGCAGCCACACACAGGGTGCCCTAATACAGGATTACGAGCAGTACTTC. It yields the protein CASSHTQGALIQDYEQYF. The full variable domain, completed using reference TRBV14 and TRBJ2-7, is EAGVTQFPSHSVIEKGQTVTLRCDPISGHDNLYWYRRVMGKEIKFLLHFVKESKQDESGMPNNRFLAERTGGTYSTLKVQPAELEDSGVYFCASSHTQGALIQDYEQYFGPGTRLTVT.

This chain joins TRBV11-1 and TRBJ2-5, with D possibly being TRBD1 (6 bases). With the DNA end fitting TRBJ2-7 better, the J assignment may be wrong. The germline V gene has CDR1 SGHAT and CDR2 FQDESV (reference sequence). The CDR3 runs to 13 residues. CDR3 amino acids: CASSLQGKGEQYF. CDR3 in DNA: TGTGCCAGCAGCTTACAGGGGAAAGGCGAGCAGTACTTC.

This chain uses TRBV2 with TRBJ2-2; 10 nucleotides align to TRBD1. This CDR3 is 14 amino acids long. CDR1 and CDR2 (germline): SNHLY, FYNNEI. The V segment lost 11 bases and the J segment 3 bases; nucleotides outside the gene matches: 6. The CDR3, as DNA: TGTGCCTCGACAGGGGGCTTGTACACCGGGGAGCTGTTTTTT. Amino acid sequence: CASTGGLYTGELFF.

This clone was recorded only once. This chain joins TRBV6-5 and TRBJ2-3, with 10 nucleotides matching TRBD2. Germline V CDR1 and CDR2: MNHEY, SVGAGI. With V trimmed by 11 bases and J by 6 bases, 11 bases remained unmatched. The CDR3 covers 14 residues. The CDR3 reads CARREREGVDTQYF. CDR3 DNA: TGTGCCCGCCGGGAGCGGGAGGGCGTCGATACGCAGTATTTT.

The rearrangement links TRBV4-1 to TRBJ2-7; 9 bases fit TRBD1. V lost 1 base and J lost 2; bases outside the gene matches: 6. The CDR3 consists of 16 residues. Germline V CDR1 and CDR2: MGHRA, YSYEKL. The DNA for the CDR3 is TGCGCCAGCAGCCAAGGGGGACAGGGAATTGCCTACGAGCAGTACTTC. This codes for CASSQGGQGIAYEQYF.

This rearrangement joins TRBV4-3 to TRBJ2-2; no clear D gene. Trimming took 1 base from V and 0 from J, leaving 6 bases between them. This CDR3 contains 15 residues. Germline V lookup: CDR1 LGHNA, CDR2 YSLEER. The CDR3 DNA reads TGCGCCAGCAGCCAAGGCTGGCCGAACACCGGGGAGCTGTTTTTT. As protein: CASSQGWPNTGELFF.

The chain links TRBV19 to TRBJ2-7; 13 bases line up with TRBD2. The trim removed 5 bases at V and 5 bases at J, leaving 3 bases unmatched. The germline gives CDR1 LNHDA, CDR2 SQIVND (reference sequence). The CDR3 has 14 amino acids. DNA of the CDR3: TGTGCCAGTAGTTTCACTAGCGGGAGGGACGAGCAGTACTTC. Protein: CASSFTSGRDEQYF.

The J gene is TRBJ2-5, the V gene TRBV6-6; 9 nucleotides agree with TRBD2. CDR1 and CDR2 from the germline V gene are MNHNY and SVGAGI (reference sequence). This CDR3 has 16 amino acids. Losses at the gene ends were 7 bases for V and 3 bases for J; bases not matched to a gene: 12. The CDR3 nucleotides read TGTGCCAGCACCCTAGGCGCGGGGGGGGAAAAAGAGACCCAGTACTTC. Translated, it gives CASTLGAGGEKETQYF.

The gene calls are TRBV15 and TRBJ1-5; 8 bases agree with TRBD1. CDR1 is LNHNV, CDR2 YYDKDF, per germline (reference sequence). The CDR3 length is 15 residues. V shed 0 bases and J 5 bases; nucleotides not matched to a gene: 3. For the CDR3, the DNA is TGTGCCACCAGCAGAGATCAGGGGGCACATCAGCCCCAGCATTTT. Amino acid sequence: CATSRDQGAHQPQHF.

The chain links TRBV11-2 to TRBJ1-6; unclear D gene. The CDR3 is 14 residues long. Per germline, CDR1 SGHAT and CDR2 FQNNGV. The V end lost 4 bases, the J end lost 5 bases, and 9 bases lay between the germline ends. CDR3 in DNA: TGTGCCAGCAGCTCCACGGTAGATAATTCACCCCTCCACTTT. Amino acids: CASSSTVDNSPLHF.

This sequence joins TRBV7-8 and TRBJ2-2; perhaps TRBD2 as D (5 bases). V gave up 2 bases and J gave up 4 bases, with 8 bases separating them. The germline V gene encodes CDR1 SGHVS and CDR2 FQNEAQ. CDR3 size: 14 residues. The chain's CDR3 is CASSLRGATGELFF. CDR3 nucleotide sequence: TGTGCCAGCAGCTTACGGGGTGCCACCGGGGAGCTGTTTTTT.

This clone occurred a few times. The rearrangement uses TRBV7-9 and TRBJ1-2; no firm D call. Germline loops: CDR1 SEHNR, CDR2 FQNEAQ (reference sequence). This CDR3 region has 15 residues. Between the trimmed V and J ends, which lost 5 bases and 4 bases, there was a span of 17 bases. The CDR3 nucleotides read TGTGCCAGCAGCCAAGGACCGACGGGAAGCTATGGCTACACCTTC. It codes for CASSQGPTGSYGYTF.

This clone was detected once. The V gene is TRBV9, the J gene TRBJ2-5; D unresolved. This CDR3 has 13 amino acids. Trimming removed 0 bases from V and 4 bases from J, with 7 bases in between. Looked up from germline, CDR1 is SGDLS and CDR2 is YYNGEE. CDR3 sequence (DNA): TGTGCCAGCAGCGTAGCGGGTGGAGAGACCCAGTACTTC. Translation: CASSVAGGETQYF.

The V gene is TRBV7-6, the J gene TRBJ2-1, with 14 bases matching TRBD2. Germline V gives CDR1 SGHVS, CDR2 FNYEAQ. The CDR3 sequence is 18 residues long. The V gene end was trimmed by 2 bases and the J gene end by 9 bases; junction bases not matched to a gene: 12. The DNA for the CDR3 is TGTGCCAGCAGCTTACCCCCTAGGACTAGCGGGGGGCCCTCTGAGCAGTTCTTC. Translating gives CASSLPPRTSGGPSEQFF.

This clone was detected only a few times. J is TRBJ1-1 and V is TRBV6-4, with D perhaps TRBD1 (5 bases). This CDR3 is 12 amino acids long. Germline-derived CDR1 and CDR2 are MRHNA and SNTAGT. The CDR3 DNA reads TGTGCGGGGGGAAGGGTAAGGACTGAAGCTTTCTTT. This encodes CAGGRVRTEAFF.

The chain links TRBV6-1 to TRBJ2-5, with 14 nucleotides matching TRBD2. V trimming: 6 bases; J trimming: 5 bases; junction bases outside the gene matches: 5. CDR3 length equals 15 residues. Germline CDR1 MNHNS, CDR2 SASEGT. CDR3 loop: CASRPTSGGAETQYF. The CDR3 coding sequence is TGTGCCAGCAGGCCGACTAGCGGGGGGGCTGAGACCCAGTACTTC.

The rearrangement joins TRBV5-1 to TRBJ2-2; 8 nucleotides match TRBD1. Germline-derived CDR1 and CDR2 are SGHRS and YFSETQ. The CDR3 runs to 14 residues. V lost 6 bases, J lost 1 base, and 2 bases stayed unmatched. CDR3 nucleotide sequence: TGCGCCAGCACCGGACAGGGGAACACCGGGGAGCTGTTTTTT. Translation: CASTGQGNTGELFF.

This chain connects TRBV7-9 to TRBJ2-3; the match to TRBD2 covers 7 bases. The CDR3 runs to 14 residues. Germline assignment: CDR1 SEHNR and CDR2 FQNEAQ (reference sequence). The J segment lost 4 bases and the V segment lost 8 bases, leaving 9 bases of the junction unmatched. As DNA, the CDR3 is TGTGCCAGCGGGACGGGAGGTCTCCCAGATACGCAGTATTTT. This translates into CASGTGGLPDTQYF.

The chain employs TRBV5-8 and TRBJ2-5; 7 positions agree with TRBD1. The germline V gene has CDR1 SGHTS and CDR2 YDEGEE. CDR3 length: 15 amino acids. Trimming at V came to 4 bases and at J to 2 bases, leaving 8 bases not matched to a gene. The CDR3 sequence is CASSPDRARQETQYF. Here the CDR3 DNA reads TGTGCCAGCAGCCCAGACAGGGCGCGTCAAGAGACCCAGTACTTC.

Note on this clone: The same CDR3 can be traced to other DNA sequences in this sample. The V call is TRBV6-5, the J call TRBJ2-2, with D possibly TRBD2 on 6 matching bases. The ends were cut back, 2 bases at V and 2 bases at J, with 6 bases in the middle. The CDR3 is 14 residues long. Germline V gene sequence: CDR1 MNHEY, CDR2 SVGAGI. The CDR3 spells CASSYGLNTGELFF. CDR3 DNA sequence: TGTGCCAGCAGTTACGGACTAAACACCGGGGAGCTGTTTTTT.

In the case of this clone: The junction departs from the called germline gene at one end, perhaps through a read error. This chain connects TRBV5-6 to TRBJ2-3, with 11 bases that match TRBD2. This CDR3 comprises 17 residues. Germline values: CDR1 SGHDT, CDR2 YYEEEE. This CDR3 is CASSLELAGGLTNTQYF. The CDR3 DNA sequence: TGTGCCAGCAGCTTGGAGCTAGCGGGGGGACTCACAAATACGCAGTATTTT.

V is TRBV19 and J is TRBJ2-3, with D tentatively TRBD1 (5 bases). The ends were cut back, 3 bases at V and 6 bases at J, with 10 bases in the middle. Germline V gene sequence: CDR1 LNHDA, CDR2 SQIVND (reference sequence). The CDR3 contains 13 residues. The CDR3 DNA reads as TGTGCCAGTAGTATCTTAGCAGGGGATACGCAGTATTTT. Its translation is CASSILAGDTQYF.

CDR3 coding DNA: TGTGCCAGCAGCTTGGAGGCAGGGTCCTACGAGCAGTACTTC. Translated, it gives CASSLEAGSYEQYF. The chain links TRBV5-4 to TRBJ2-7, with a weak D call TRBD1 (5 bases). Trimming cost V 0 bases and J 1 base, with 8 bases left between them. This CDR3 region has 14 residues. CDR1 and CDR2 (germline): SGHNT, YYREEE (reference sequence).

The chain couples TRBV7-2 to TRBJ2-2, with 9 bases fitting TRBD1. The V gene end was trimmed by 9 bases and the J gene end by 6 bases; junction bases not matched to a gene: 17. The CDR3 extends over 17 amino acids. Per the germline V gene, CDR1 is SGHTA and CDR2 is FQGNSA. Written as DNA, the CDR3 is TGTGCCAGTTCAGTAAGGGCCGGGACAGGGTATCCCGGGGAGCTGTTTTTT. Translated: CASSVRAGTGYPGELFF.